This T cell receptor (beta chain) is from a study of T cell responses to AZD1222 COVID-19 vaccine. The study's findings and limits: Vaccine-associated CD4 TCRs ranged over spike, dominating at 160-218 and 743-854.

Data came from immunoSEQ multiplex PCR; TCRdb stores just in-frame clones and leaves some out. The sample carries more than 150,000 clones, 80% to 95% recorded once. Trimming cost V 4 bases and J 10 bases, with 11 bases left between them. The germline gives CDR1 SNHLY, CDR2 FYNNEI. This CDR3 has 13 residues. Points on this clone: Its antigen is as yet unknown.

This TCR derives from an adult who received the AZD1222 COVID-19 vaccine. J is TRBJ1-6 and V is TRBV2, with D unresolved. The starting material was peripheral blood, obtained 28 days after the second AZD1222 dose. The CDR3 here is CASSGRERSPLHF. CDR3 nucleotide sequence: TGTGCCAGCAGTGGGAGGGAGCGGTCACCCCTCCACTTT.